This T cell receptor (beta chain) is drawn from a study of blood T cell repertoires in COVID-19. Profiling relied on immunoSEQ multiplex PCR, and the TCRdb table lists in-frame clones only, not all of them. The repertoire holds about 210,000 clones, with about 84% as singletons. Germline V lookup: CDR1 LNHNV, CDR2 YYDKDF (reference sequence). This CDR3 comprises 16 residues. Deletions cut 0 bases from V and 2 bases from J, with 12 bases between. The V gene is TRBV15, the J gene TRBJ2-3; maybe TRBD1 (6 bases). The sequence was obtained from a human donor in a cohort sampled during active COVID-19. Sequencing used peripheral blood. CDR3 protein: CATSRDAGANTDTQYF. CDR3 in DNA: TGTGCCACCAGCAGAGATGCAGGGGCGAACACAGATACGCAGTATTTT.